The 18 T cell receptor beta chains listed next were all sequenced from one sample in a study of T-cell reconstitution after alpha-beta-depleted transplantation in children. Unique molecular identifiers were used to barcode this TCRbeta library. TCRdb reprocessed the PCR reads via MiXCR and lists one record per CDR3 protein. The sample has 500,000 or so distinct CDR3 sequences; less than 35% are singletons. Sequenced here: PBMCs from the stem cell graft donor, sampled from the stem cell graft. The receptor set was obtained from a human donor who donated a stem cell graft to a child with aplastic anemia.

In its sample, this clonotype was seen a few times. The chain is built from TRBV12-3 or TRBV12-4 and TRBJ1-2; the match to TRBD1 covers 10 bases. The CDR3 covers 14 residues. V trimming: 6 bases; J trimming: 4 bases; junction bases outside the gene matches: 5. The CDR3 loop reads CASRTGTGVYGYTF. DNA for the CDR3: TGTGCCAGCAGGACCGGGACAGGGGTCTATGGCTACACCTTC.

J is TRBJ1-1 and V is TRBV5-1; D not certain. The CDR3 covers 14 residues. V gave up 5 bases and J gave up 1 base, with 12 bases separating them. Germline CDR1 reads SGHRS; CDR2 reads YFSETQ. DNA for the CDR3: TGCGCCAGCAGGCCCCGACGGGAGAACACTGAAGCTTTCTTT. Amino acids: CASRPRRENTEAFF.

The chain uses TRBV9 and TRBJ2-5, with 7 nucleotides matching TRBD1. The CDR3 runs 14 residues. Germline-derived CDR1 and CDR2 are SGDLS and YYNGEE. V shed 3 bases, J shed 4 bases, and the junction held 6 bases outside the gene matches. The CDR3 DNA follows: TGTGCCAGCAGCGCCGGACAGGTTGGAGAGACCCAGTACTTC. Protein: CASSAGQVGETQYF. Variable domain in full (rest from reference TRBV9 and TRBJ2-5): DSGVTQTPKHLITATGQRVTLRCSPRSGDLSVYWYQQSLDQGLQFLIQYYNGEERAKGNILERFSAQQFPDLHSELNLSSLELGDSALYFCASSAGQVGETQYFGPGTRLLVL.

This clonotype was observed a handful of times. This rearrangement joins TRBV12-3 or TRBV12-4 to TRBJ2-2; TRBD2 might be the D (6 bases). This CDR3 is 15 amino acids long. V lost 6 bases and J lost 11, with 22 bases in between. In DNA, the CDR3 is TGTGCCAGCAGGTCCCGGGAGTTAAGCCCGAACGAGCTGTTTTTT. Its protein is CASRSRELSPNELFF.

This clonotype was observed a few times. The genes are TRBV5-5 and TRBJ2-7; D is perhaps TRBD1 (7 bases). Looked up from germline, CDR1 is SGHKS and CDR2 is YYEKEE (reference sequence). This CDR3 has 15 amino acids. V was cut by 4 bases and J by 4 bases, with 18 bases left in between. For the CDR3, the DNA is TGTGCCAGCAGCCCGATGGAGGGGGCGAGGTACGAGCAGTACGTC. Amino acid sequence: CASSPMEGARYEQYV.

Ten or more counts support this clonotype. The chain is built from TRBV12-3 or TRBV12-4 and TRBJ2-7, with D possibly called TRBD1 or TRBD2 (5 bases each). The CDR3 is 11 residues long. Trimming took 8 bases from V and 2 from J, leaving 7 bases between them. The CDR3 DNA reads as TGTGCCAGCCGGGGCACCTACGAGCAGTACTTC. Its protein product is CASRGTYEQYF.

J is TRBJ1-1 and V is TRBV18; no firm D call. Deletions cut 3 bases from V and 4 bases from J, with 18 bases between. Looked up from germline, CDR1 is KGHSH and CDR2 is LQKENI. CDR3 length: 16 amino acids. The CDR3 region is CASSPSGPGVGTEAFF. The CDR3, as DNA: TGTGCCAGCTCACCCTCGGGCCCCGGCGTGGGCACTGAAGCTTTCTTT.

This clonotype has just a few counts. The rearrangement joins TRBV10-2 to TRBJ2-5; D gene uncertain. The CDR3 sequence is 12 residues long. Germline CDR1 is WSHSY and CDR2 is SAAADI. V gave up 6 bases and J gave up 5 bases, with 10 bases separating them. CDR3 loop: CASRPPAETQYF. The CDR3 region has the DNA TGCGCCAGCAGACCCCCCGCGGAGACCCAGTACTTC.

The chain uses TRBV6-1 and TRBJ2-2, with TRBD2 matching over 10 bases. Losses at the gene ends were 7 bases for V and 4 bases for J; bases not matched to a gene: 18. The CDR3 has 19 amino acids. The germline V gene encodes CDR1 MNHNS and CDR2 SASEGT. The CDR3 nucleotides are TGTGCCAGCACCAATCATGACCACCTAGCGGGAGTGTCCACCGGGGAGCTGTTTTTT. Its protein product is CASTNHDHLAGVSTGELFF.

As DNA, the CDR3 is TGTGCCAGCAGCGGGGGGCAGGGGAGAAACATTCAGTACTTC. It is translated as CASSGGQGRNIQYF. This chain uses TRBV5-6 with TRBJ2-4; either TRBD1 or TRBD2 may fit D (6 bases each). The CDR3 is 14 amino acids. Trimming pared 4 bases from V and 6 bases from J, leaving 14 bases between. Germline CDR1 is SGHDT and CDR2 is YYEEEE.

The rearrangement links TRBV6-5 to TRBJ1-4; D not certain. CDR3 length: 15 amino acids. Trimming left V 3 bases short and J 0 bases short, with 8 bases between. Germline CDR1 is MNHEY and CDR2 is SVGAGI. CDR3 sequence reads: CASSYGLSTNEKLFF. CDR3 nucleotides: TGTGCCAGCAGTTATGGGCTCTCAACTAATGAAAAACTGTTTTTT.

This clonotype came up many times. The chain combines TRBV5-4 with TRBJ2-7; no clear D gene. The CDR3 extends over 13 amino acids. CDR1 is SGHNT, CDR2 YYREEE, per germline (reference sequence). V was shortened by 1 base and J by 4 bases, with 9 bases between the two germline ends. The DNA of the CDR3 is TGTGCCAGCAGCTTGTTAAACGGTTACGAGCAGTACGTC. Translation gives CASSLLNGYEQYV.

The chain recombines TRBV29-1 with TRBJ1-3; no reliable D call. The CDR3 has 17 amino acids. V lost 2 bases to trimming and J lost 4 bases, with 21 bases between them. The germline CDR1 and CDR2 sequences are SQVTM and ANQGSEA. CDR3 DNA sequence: TGCAGCGTTGAAAGGCTGGTAGGCAGCGCGGAAGGAAACACCATATATTTT. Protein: CSVERLVGSAEGNTIYF.

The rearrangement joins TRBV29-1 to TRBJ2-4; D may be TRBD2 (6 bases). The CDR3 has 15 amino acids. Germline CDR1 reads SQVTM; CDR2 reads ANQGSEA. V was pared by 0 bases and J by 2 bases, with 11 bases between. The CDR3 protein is CSVEDRAGTKNIQYF. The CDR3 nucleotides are TGCAGCGTTGAAGATCGGGCGGGAACCAAAAACATTCAGTACTTC.

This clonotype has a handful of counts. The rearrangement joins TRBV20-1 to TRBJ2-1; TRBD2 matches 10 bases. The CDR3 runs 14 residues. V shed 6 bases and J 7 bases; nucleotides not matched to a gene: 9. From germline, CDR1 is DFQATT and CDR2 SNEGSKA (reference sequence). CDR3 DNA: TGCAGTGCGGTGGCTAGCGGGAGTTCGAATGAGCAGTTCTTC. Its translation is CSAVASGSSNEQFF.

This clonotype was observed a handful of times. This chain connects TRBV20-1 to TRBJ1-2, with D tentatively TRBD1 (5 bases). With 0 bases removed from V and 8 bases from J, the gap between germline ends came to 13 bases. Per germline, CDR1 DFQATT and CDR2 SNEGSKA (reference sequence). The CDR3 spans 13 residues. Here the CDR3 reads CSARDTQGWGYTF. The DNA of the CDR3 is TGCAGTGCTAGAGACACTCAGGGATGGGGCTACACCTTC.

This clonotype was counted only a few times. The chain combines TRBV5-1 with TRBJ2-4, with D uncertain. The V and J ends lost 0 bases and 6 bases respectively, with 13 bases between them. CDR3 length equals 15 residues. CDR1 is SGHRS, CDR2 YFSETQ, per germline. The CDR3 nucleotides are TGCGCCAGCAGCTTGGATGAGGTCTCTAGAAACATTCAGTACTTC. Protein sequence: CASSLDEVSRNIQYF.

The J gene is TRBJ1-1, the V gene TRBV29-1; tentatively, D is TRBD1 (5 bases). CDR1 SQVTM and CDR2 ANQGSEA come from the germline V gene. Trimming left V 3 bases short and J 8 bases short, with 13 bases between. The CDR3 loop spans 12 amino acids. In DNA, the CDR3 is TGCAGCGTTGAGATGGGGGGGACGGAAGCTTTCTTT. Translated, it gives CSVEMGGTEAFF.